Below are 27 T cell receptor beta chains sequenced from a single sample in a study of cytomegalovirus exposure and HLA in healthy donors. PCR involved 60 Vbeta and 13 Jbeta primers. The table came from immunoSEQ multiplex PCR; TCRdb's copy has only in-frame clones and leaves some out. The profile shows about 170,000 clones, approximately 59% of them singletons. Sequencing was done on a sample of PBMCs. These TCRs come from a man aged 35-49 years in good health and CMV-seronegative.

The rearrangement joins TRBV18 to TRBJ2-7; the match to TRBD2 covers 7 bases. The germline CDR1 and CDR2 sequences are KGHSH and LQKENI. The CDR3 loop spans 15 amino acids. V was pared by 3 bases and J by 3 bases, with 8 bases of the junction left unmatched. CDR3 residues: CASSPESGKSYEQYF. The CDR3 DNA reads TGTGCCAGCTCACCCGAGAGCGGGAAAAGCTACGAGCAGTACTTC.

This chain uses TRBV6-5 with TRBJ1-5; maybe TRBD1 (5 bases). V lost 11 bases, J lost 0 bases, and 17 bases lay in between. CDR1 MNHEY and CDR2 SVGAGI come from the germline V gene. The CDR3 totals 15 residues. CDR3 loop: CAVQNGGISNQPQHF. The CDR3, as DNA: TGTGCCGTCCAAAATGGGGGGATTAGCAATCAGCCCCAGCATTTT.

The genes are TRBV7-9 and TRBJ1-5; maybe TRBD1 (6 bases). This CDR3 spans 17 amino acids. CDR1 SEHNR and CDR2 FQNEAQ come from the germline V gene (reference sequence). The V gene lost 5 bases and the J gene lost 1 base, with 18 bases spanning the gap. The CDR3 loop is CASSLFPGERSNQPQHF. Written as DNA, the CDR3 is TGTGCCAGCAGCCTATTTCCAGGGGAAAGAAGCAATCAGCCCCAGCATTTT.

This chain's CDR3 is CASSLAAGGIFYGYTF. The CDR3 DNA follows: TGTGCCAGCAGTTTAGCGGCAGGGGGCATTTTCTATGGCTACACCTTC. This rearrangement joins TRBV28 to TRBJ1-2, with 8 nucleotides matching TRBD1. CDR3 length equals 16 residues. V was clipped by 2 bases and J by 4 bases; unmatched bases: 9. Germline CDR1 reads MDHEN; CDR2 reads SYDVKM.

This chain links TRBV27 with TRBJ2-1, with 10 positions matching TRBD2. The V gene's germline CDR1 is MNHEY and CDR2 SMNVEV (reference sequence). There are 16 residues in the CDR3. Trimming removed 0 bases from V and 9 bases from J; junction bases left unmatched: 8. CDR3 DNA: TGTGCCAGCAGTTTATCGGGGCTAGCGGGGGCCTTTGAGCAGTTCTTC. Protein product: CASSLSGLAGAFEQFF.

This clone was observed a few times. The J gene is TRBJ1-1, the V gene TRBV5-1, with TRBD1 identical over 7 bases. Unmatched junction bases numbered 10, after V lost 4 bases and J lost 7 bases. This CDR3 comprises 14 residues. CDR1 is SGHRS and CDR2 is YFSETQ in the germline V gene. The CDR3 reads CASSLTGSDIEAFF. The CDR3 nucleotides read TGCGCCAGCAGCCTGACAGGGTCCGACATTGAAGCTTTCTTT.

This clone was counted a single time. The rearrangement uses TRBV13 and TRBJ1-2; 9 bases fit TRBD1. This CDR3 spans 17 amino acids. With 6 bases clipped from V and 5 bases from J, the junction kept 16 bases outside the gene matches. Germline V gene lookup returns CDR1 PRHDT and CDR2 FYEKMQ (reference sequence). The CDR3 spells CASRNKLGQGTRYGYTF. The CDR3 coding sequence is TGTGCCAGCAGGAACAAATTAGGACAGGGGACACGTTATGGCTACACCTTC. Filled out from reference TRBV13 and TRBJ1-2, the complete variable domain reads AAGVIQSPRHLIKEKRETATLKCYPIPRHDTVYWYQQGPGQDPQFLISFYEKMQSDKGSIPDRFSAQQFSDYHSELNMSSLELGDSALYFCASRNKLGQGTRYGYTFGSGTRLTVV.

This clone was counted between two and nine times. The chain links TRBV29-1 to TRBJ2-5; TRBD1 matches 9 bases. The CDR3 has 14 residues. Germline V gene lookup returns CDR1 SQVTM and CDR2 ANQGSEA. The J segment lost 2 bases and the V segment lost 6 bases, leaving 7 bases of the junction unmatched. CDR3 residues: CSVTGGAGQETQYF. CDR3 in DNA: TGCAGCGTAACAGGGGGCGCAGGACAAGAGACCCAGTACTTC.

The table lists this clone with a count of one. The chain uses TRBV5-6 and TRBJ1-2, with 9 nucleotides matching TRBD1. This CDR3 has 14 amino acids. The V segment lost 5 bases and the J segment 7 bases; nucleotides outside the gene matches: 9. CDR1 is SGHDT and CDR2 is YYEEEE in the germline V gene. CDR3 amino acids: CASRRDRALTGYTF. CDR3 in DNA: TGTGCCAGCAGGAGGGACAGGGCATTGACTGGCTACACCTTC.

The chain links TRBV18 to TRBJ2-1; 14 positions agree with TRBD2. Germline V CDR1 and CDR2: KGHSH, LQKENI. The J segment lost 7 bases and the V segment lost 7 bases, leaving 6 bases of the junction unmatched. There are 15 residues in the CDR3. CDR3: CASYYGLAGGNEQFF. CDR3 in DNA: TGTGCCAGCTACTACGGACTAGCGGGGGGTAATGAGCAGTTCTTC.

The chain uses TRBV27 and TRBJ2-5; 10 bases fit TRBD1. The CDR3 contains 15 residues. The germline V gene encodes CDR1 MNHEY and CDR2 SMNVEV (reference sequence). V shed 6 bases and J 4 bases; nucleotides not matched to a gene: 8. CDR3 DNA: TGTGCCAGCAGACTAAGGACAGGGGGGAGAGAGACCCAGTACTTC. It specifies CASRLRTGGRETQYF.

The chain has TRBV15 and TRBJ1-2, with a weak D call TRBD1 (5 bases). This CDR3 is built from 15 residues. CDR1 and CDR2 (germline): LNHNV, YYDKDF (reference sequence). V dropped 6 bases and J dropped 0 bases, with 14 bases sitting between them. CDR3 sequence reads: CATSPDRGANYGYTF. As DNA, the CDR3 is TGTGCCACCAGTCCGGATAGGGGCGCTAACTATGGCTACACCTTC.

The chain carries TRBV12-2 and TRBJ2-3; TRBD2, as called in the table, went unchecked against the DNA. TRBV12-2 is tagged as a pseudogene. The CDR3 runs 15 residues. CDR3 residues: CASRLRPGITDTQYF. In nucleotides, the CDR3 is TGTGCAAGTCGCCTAAGGCCGGGGATCACAGATACGCAGTATTTT.

This clone turned up a few times. The rearrangement joins TRBV7-9 to TRBJ1-2, with TRBD1 identical over 7 bases. The V gene end was trimmed by 5 bases and the J gene end by 8 bases; junction bases not matched to a gene: 11. The CDR3 consists of 14 residues. Germline V gives CDR1 SEHNR, CDR2 FQNEAQ (reference sequence). In nucleotides, the CDR3 is TGTGCCAGCAGCCAAGGCTGGACAGGATCCGGCTACACCTTC. It specifies CASSQGWTGSGYTF.

This clone was detected a few times. V gene TRBV5-1 combines with J gene TRBJ1-1; tentative D call: TRBD1 (5 bases). V shed 0 bases and J shed 6 bases, with 15 bases lying between them. The germline V gene encodes CDR1 SGHRS and CDR2 YFSETQ. CDR3 size: 15 residues. CDR3 bases: TGCGCCAGCAGCTTGGAGGGTGCCGGACAATCTGAAGCTTTCTTT. Its translation is CASSLEGAGQSEAFF.

CDR3 bases: TGTGCCAGCAGCTATTTGGCGGGAGCAAGCACAGATACGCAGTATTTT. This sequence encodes CASSYLAGASTDTQYF. The rearrangement joins TRBV7-2 to TRBJ2-3; 7 positions match TRBD2. Trimming removed 4 bases from V and 0 bases from J; junction bases left unmatched: 7. This CDR3 is 16 amino acids long. The germline V gene has CDR1 SGHTA and CDR2 FQGNSA.

This sequence joins TRBV13 and TRBJ2-7; TRBD1 is a possible D gene (5 bases). This CDR3 comprises 15 residues. The germline CDR1 and CDR2 sequences are PRHDT and FYEKMQ (reference sequence). The ends were cut back, 4 bases at V and 1 base at J, with 14 bases in the middle. This chain's CDR3 is CASSSVKGKSYEQYF. In DNA, the CDR3 is TGTGCCAGCAGCTCCGTTAAGGGGAAGTCCTACGAGCAGTACTTC.

The chain joins TRBV29-1 to TRBJ2-7, with TRBD2 as a possible D gene (6 bases). Per the germline V gene, CDR1 is SQVTM and CDR2 is ANQGSEA. This CDR3 has 12 amino acids. V was trimmed by 7 bases and J by 2 bases, leaving 12 bases between them. The DNA of the CDR3 is TGCAGCGCCGGGACTGAGGCCTACGAGCAGTACTTC. As protein: CSAGTEAYEQYF.

The CDR3 bases are TGCGCCAGCAGCCAAGATCCGCAGGTTACCTACGAGCAGTACTTC. Translation gives CASSQDPQVTYEQYF. The rearrangement uses TRBV4-3 and TRBJ2-7; no firm D call. This CDR3 spans 15 amino acids. Germline CDR1 reads LGHNA; CDR2 reads YSLEER. V gave up 0 bases and J gave up 2 bases, with 11 bases separating them.

The rearrangement links TRBV7-9 to TRBJ1-1; TRBD1 might be the D (6 bases). This CDR3 spans 15 amino acids. V lost 5 bases, J lost 12 bases, and 25 bases lay in between. Germline V gives CDR1 SEHNR, CDR2 FQNEAQ (reference sequence). This CDR3 is CASSPRGGAGGITFF. CDR3 nucleotides: TGTGCCAGCAGCCCAAGAGGGGGGGCGGGGGGTATAACTTTCTTT.

The rearrangement joins TRBV18 to TRBJ2-1; 12 bases line up with TRBD1. Germline V gene sequence: CDR1 KGHSH, CDR2 LQKENI. The CDR3 covers 15 residues. V dropped 5 bases and J dropped 8; count of bases not matched to a gene: 7. CDR3 loop: CASSISGTGGHEQFF. Written as DNA, the CDR3 is TGTGCCAGCTCAATATCCGGGACAGGGGGCCATGAGCAGTTCTTC.

This clone was recorded once. V usage is TRBV2 and J usage is TRBJ1-3; D is undetermined. This CDR3 region has 13 residues. V shed 3 bases and J shed 5 bases, with 8 bases lying between them. Germline V gene lookup returns CDR1 SNHLY and CDR2 FYNNEI. The CDR3 DNA sequence: TGTGCCAGCAGTGAGGAGCCCCGAAACACCATATATTTT. Translating gives CASSEEPRNTIYF.

The chain joins TRBV5-1 to TRBJ1-6; 7 positions match TRBD1. The CDR3 has 16 amino acids. J gave up 6 bases and V 4 bases, and 10 bases lay outside the gene matches. CDR1 SGHRS and CDR2 YFSETQ come from the germline V gene. CDR3 in amino acids: CASSTLQGGVNSPLHF. The CDR3 DNA is TGCGCCAGCAGCACCCTCCAGGGGGGTGTTAATTCACCCCTCCACTTT.

The chain carries TRBV9 and TRBJ2-3; maybe TRBD2 (6 bases). Between the trimmed V and J ends, which lost 4 bases and 2 bases, there was a span of 17 bases. The CDR3 sequence is 16 residues long. The V gene's germline CDR1 is SGDLS and CDR2 YYNGEE. The CDR3 nucleotides read TGTGCCAGCAGCCTGGGACTGAAAGGGGACACAGATACGCAGTATTTT. As protein: CASSLGLKGDTDTQYF.

The chain uses TRBV4-2 and TRBJ1-4; D is unclear. Germline V gene sequence: CDR1 LGHNA, CDR2 YNFKEQ. The ends were cut back, 3 bases at V and 5 bases at J, with 10 bases in the middle. The CDR3 sequence is 14 residues long. Written as DNA, the CDR3 is TGTGCCAGCAGCCACCAAAACGAGAATGAAAAACTGTTTTTT. This sequence encodes CASSHQNENEKLFF.

The rearrangement uses TRBV7-9 and TRBJ2-5; 8 bases align to TRBD1. This CDR3 spans 14 amino acids. The V and J ends lost 8 bases and 5 bases, in that order; junction bases with no gene match: 10. CDR1 and CDR2 (germline): SEHNR, FQNEAQ (reference sequence). The CDR3 sequence is CASWKGTGEETQYF. CDR3 DNA sequence: TGTGCCAGCTGGAAAGGGACAGGAGAGGAGACCCAGTACTTC.

This clone was recorded a few times. The genes are TRBV28 and TRBJ1-1, with 7 bases identical to TRBD1. The CDR3 covers 14 residues. Germline CDR1 reads MDHEN; CDR2 reads SYDVKM. V was clipped by 9 bases and J by 0 bases; unmatched bases: 7. In DNA, the CDR3 is TGTGCCAGTCTGCCAGGGGGTTTGAACACTGAAGCTTTCTTT. Encoded protein: CASLPGGLNTEAFF.